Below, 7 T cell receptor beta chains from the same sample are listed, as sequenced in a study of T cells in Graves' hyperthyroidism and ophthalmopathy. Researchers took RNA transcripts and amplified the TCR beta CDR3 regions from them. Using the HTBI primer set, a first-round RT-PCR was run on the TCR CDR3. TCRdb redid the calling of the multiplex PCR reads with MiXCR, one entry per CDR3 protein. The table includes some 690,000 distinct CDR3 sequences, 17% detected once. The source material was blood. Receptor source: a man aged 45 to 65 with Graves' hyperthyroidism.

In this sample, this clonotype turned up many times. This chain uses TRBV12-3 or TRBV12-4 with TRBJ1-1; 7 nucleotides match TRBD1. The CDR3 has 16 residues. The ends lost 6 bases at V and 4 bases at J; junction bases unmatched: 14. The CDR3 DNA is TGTGCCAGCAGCCCCGGGGAACGACAGGGCGGCACTGAAGCTTTCTTT. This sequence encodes CASSPGERQGGTEAFF.

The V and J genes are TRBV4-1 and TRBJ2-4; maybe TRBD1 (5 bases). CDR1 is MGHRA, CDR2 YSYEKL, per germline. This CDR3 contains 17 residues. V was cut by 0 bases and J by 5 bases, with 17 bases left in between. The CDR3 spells CASSQEKGRSSENIQYF. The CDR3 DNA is TGCGCCAGCAGCCAAGAGAAGGGGCGCTCGTCGGAAAACATTCAGTACTTC.

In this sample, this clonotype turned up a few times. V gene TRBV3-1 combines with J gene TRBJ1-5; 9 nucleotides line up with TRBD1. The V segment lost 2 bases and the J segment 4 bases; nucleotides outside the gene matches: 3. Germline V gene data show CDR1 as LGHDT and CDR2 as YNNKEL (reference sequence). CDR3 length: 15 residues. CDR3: CASSQQTGGNQPQHF. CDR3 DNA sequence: TGTGCCAGCAGCCAACAGACAGGGGGGAATCAGCCCCAGCATTTT.

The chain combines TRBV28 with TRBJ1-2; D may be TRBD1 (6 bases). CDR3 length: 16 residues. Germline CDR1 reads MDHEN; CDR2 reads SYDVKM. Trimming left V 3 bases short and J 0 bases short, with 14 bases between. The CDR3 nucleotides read TGTGCCAGCAGTTTTCCAAGACAGGAAGCTAACTATGGCTACACCTTC. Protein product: CASSFPRQEANYGYTF.

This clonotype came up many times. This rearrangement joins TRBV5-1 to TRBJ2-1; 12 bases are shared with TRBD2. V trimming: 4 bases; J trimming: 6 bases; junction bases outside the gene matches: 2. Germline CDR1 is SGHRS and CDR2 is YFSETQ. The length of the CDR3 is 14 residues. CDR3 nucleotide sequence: TGCGCCAGCAGCCGGACTAGCGGGACCAATGAGCAGTTCTTC. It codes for CASSRTSGTNEQFF.

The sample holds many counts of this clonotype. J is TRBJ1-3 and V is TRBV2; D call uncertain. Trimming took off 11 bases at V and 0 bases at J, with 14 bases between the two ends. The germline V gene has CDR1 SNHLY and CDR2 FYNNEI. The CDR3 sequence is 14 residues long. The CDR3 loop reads CASTRRSSGNTIYF. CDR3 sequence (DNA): TGTGCCTCCACCCGCAGAAGCTCTGGAAACACCATATATTTT.

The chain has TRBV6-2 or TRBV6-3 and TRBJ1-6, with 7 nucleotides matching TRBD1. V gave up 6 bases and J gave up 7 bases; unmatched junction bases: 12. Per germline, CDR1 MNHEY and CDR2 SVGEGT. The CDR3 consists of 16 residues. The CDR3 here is CASRDPPGTENSPLHF. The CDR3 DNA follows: TGTGCCAGCAGAGACCCTCCCGGGACAGAAAATTCACCCCTCCACTTT.